The TCR beta chain described here comes from a study of blood T cell repertoires in COVID-19 (dated by TCRdb to about 2020). Describing the broader study: Samples from collaborators originated in the United States, Italy and Spain and spanned both the acute and convalescent phases of COVID-19. The prospective study material was composed of cDNA or gDNA derived from T cells, B-cell-depleted T cells, or PBMCs. Subjects who had been exposed to COVID-19, were actively infected with it, or had recovered from it provided the deeply sampled blood TCRbeta repertoires that made up the dataset. A freely available public database, intended as a resource for researchers studying the immune response to SARS-CoV-2, is where the repertoires were released. The samples were drawn from two sources: the first 160 participants of the ongoing ImmuneRACE study, and over 950 subjects contributed by 6 global collaborators. The sample metadata nearly always contained a de-identified subject ID, COVID-19 status, age in years and sex. Where available, HLA class I and class II types were taken from metadata supplied by the sample provider and were not determined by assay-based typing.

TCRbeta CDR3 regions were amplified from genomic DNA by means of the immunoSEQ Assay, a bias-controlled multiplex PCR. The authors processed their data as follows. The number of nucleated cells in each sample was estimated by amplification of reference gene primers within the assay. To quantify the absolute abundance of each unique TCRbeta CDR3 rearrangement, sequence reads were collapsed and filtered. For each sample, productive Simpson clonality was calculated by taking the square root of Simpson's diversity index across productive rearrangements. The immuneACCESS repertoire file appears here via TCRdb, limited to in-frame rearrangements. These files lack a portion of the clones; in checked studies, under half of the deficit traces to unresolved V genes, and the cause of the others is not known. The DNA was the basis for D and trimming; V, J and clone size are from that table. This sample comprises 250,000 to 350,000 clones, about nine tenths of them detected only once. Around 1.1% of the sample is taken by the ten largest.

Participants in the prospective study were aged roughly 18 to 100 years, lived in more than 20 United States geographic areas, and enrolled through a virtual design. Cohort assignment in the prospective study relied on participant-reported clinical history from a screening survey and a study questionnaire. Recovered participants in ImmuneRACE Cohort 3 were defined by two consecutive negative NP/OP PCR tests, clearance by a healthcare professional, or resolution of symptoms. In the prospective study, whole blood, serum and a nasopharyngeal or oropharyngeal swab were collected from each participant by mobile phlebotomists. Over a roughly 2-month period, participants in the prospective study had the option of providing additional blood draws and questionnaires. Before DNA extraction, prospective study blood samples were shipped either frozen or at room temperature. Turning to this clone: The clone's antigen remains unknown. Base-call qualities are not available, and no considerably larger clone is one nucleotide away.

What the research found in general, with its limitations: How much clinical and demographic metadata was included differed by source and by participant, and the metadata was provided uncurated.

Compared with germline, V lacks 5 bases and J lacks 4 bases; bases without a gene match: 12. The CDR3 holds 17 amino acids from the cysteine to the phenylalanine. Of the read, only the CDR3 DNA is kept; its 51 bases are in frame from base 1. CDR1 is given as SEHNR and CDR2 as FQNEAQ, both from the germline V gene (reference sequence). The sequence is built from TRBV7-9 and TRBJ2-1; TRBD2 lines up with 9 middle nucleotides. Specimen: PBMCs or T cells enriched from blood (not recorded which). This sequence was found in a woman in her twenties or thirties who had recovered from COVID-19. The CDR3 protein is CASSSGGRGSLYNEQFF. The sequence in DNA is TGTGCCAGCAGCAGCGGGGGGCGGGGTTCCCTTTACAATGAGCAGTTCTTC.